What follows describes a single T cell receptor beta chain. The antigen it binds to is not known. Base qualities are missing; no much larger clone stands one base away. The cohort comprised 550 to 700 healthy bone marrow donors. At the time of sampling, every cohort member was nominally healthy, though immune exposures that went unrecorded were likely present. The donor was CMV seropositive and was included in the group of 250 to 350 seropositive cohort members. Every donor gave a peripheral blood sample, and the peripheral blood mononuclear cells from that sample were used for TCR beta sequencing. Genomic DNA extraction from the blood cell samples was performed with the Qiagen DNeasy Blood Extraction Kit. The library came from the immunoSEQ multiplex PCR assay. A mixture of 60 forward primers for TCR Vbeta segments and 13 reverse primers for TCR Jbeta segments was used in the multiplex PCR. Amplification of the CDR3 region of rearranged TCR beta genes was performed with a multiplex PCR assay on genomic DNA. The Illumina HiSeq System was used to sequence the amplified TCR beta libraries as 87-base-pair reads. On the study's bioinformatics: In a later analysis, 77 million or so unique TCR beta chains were counted across the roughly 700 repertoires, and about 9.9 million of these chains were shared by at least two donors. A nearest-neighbor algorithm error-corrected the raw reads and collapsed the reads into unique sequences, merging closely related sequences to remove PCR and sequencing errors. V, D and J gene segments were assigned by aligning CDR3 sequences to IMGT reference sequences. Each retained sequence needed at least a six-nucleotide match to both a V gene segment and a J gene segment. A rearrangement was called productive if the CDR3 had no stop codons and remained in frame with V and J, and every other rearrangement was called non-productive. Following IMGT convention, CDR3 was defined as the stretch from the second conserved V-encoded cysteine up to the conserved J-encoded phenylalanine. The earlier analysis of roughly 590 of the donors excluded any sequence lacking an unambiguous match to a single V gene segment. In an earlier analysis of 587 of the donors, V segments were called functional above 56.7% productive rearrangements and were called segregating when the between-donor standard deviation exceeded 5%. A statistical classification framework was built to diagnose cytomegalovirus status from the catalog of TCR beta chain sequences. In a later analysis, V and J genes were assigned by comparing TCR nucleotide sequences against IMGT/GENE-DB human TR gene sequences. The TCRdist pipeline was used in a later analysis to assign CDR3 sequences and most-parsimonious VDJ recombination scenarios. In a later analysis, each TCR beta chain was defined by its CDR3 amino acid sequence together with its V-gene family, and reads without a unique V-gene family were excluded. To address suspected cross-contamination and a sequencing artifact, a later analysis removed approximately 590 highly shared, low-generation-probability nucleotide sequences. For each public chain, a later analysis derived a clonal expansion index from normalized ranks of inferred template counts within each repertoire. Generation probabilities in a later analysis came from a VDJ recombination model fitted to out-of-frame rearrangements, and those results were checked against IGoR. A later analysis scored TCR-TCR, TCR-HLA and TCR-CMV co-occurrence with hypergeometric tests, applying a repertoire-size bias correction to TCR pairs. A later analysis estimated false discovery rates by permuting HLA or CMV assignments 20 times. In a later analysis, co-occurring TCRs were grouped using DBSCAN, and TCRdist sequence similarity was added for clustering within HLA-allele-positive subsets. Repertoires with fewer than 30,000 or more than 120,000 public chains were left out of co-occurrence clustering, as were about 5 repertoires with anomalous nucleotide sharing. TCRdb provides this immuneACCESS table in a form limited to in-frame rearrangements. Some clones are lacking; in checked studies, under half of them reflect an unresolved V gene, and why the rest are absent is not known. The V and J calls and clone size were taken over from that table, and D and trimming were inferred from the DNA. The sample has more than 90,000 clones on record, 74% of them singletons. More than 9% of the sample is held by the ten biggest clonotypes.

This record belongs to a study of cytomegalovirus exposure and HLA in healthy donors listed by TCRdb under 2017. As for the study more broadly: According to an earlier analysis of several hundred of the donors, roughly 180 million T cells yielded over 100 million unique TCR beta sequences and less than 300 Gb of sequence data. About 320 gigabases of sequencing data and tens of millions of unique TCR sequences were included in an early release covering 500 to 750 HLA-typed donors. Of the approximately 370 genotyped donors, approximately 81% were placed in the genetic ancestry cluster associated with self-reported Caucasian donors. The study was designed to test whether signatures of past pathogen exposure could be identified by cataloging public T cell receptors. The study profiled the T cell repertoires of approximately 700 subjects by immunosequencing and related them to cytomegalovirus serostatus. A separate validation cohort of 100 to 150 different subjects was used in addition to the roughly 700-subject first cohort. The study combined high-throughput TCR immunosequencing, statistical association of individual TCRs with disease status, and machine learning to predict cytomegalovirus infection status. To study patterns of TCR occurrence, a later analysis re-analyzed previously published TCR beta repertoires from 650 to 750 donors and added high-resolution HLA genotyping. Rather than drawing on any new phenotypic data, the later analysis identified candidate immune exposures from TCR beta sequences and the way those sequences occurred across donors. An earlier analysis of fewer than 750 of the donors used high-throughput TCR beta sequencing to judge whether each TCR beta V gene segment behaved as functional or pseudogenic. Donor age, sex, ethnicity and CMV serostatus were compiled alongside the repertoire data. Genome-wide SNP genotypes for about 65% of the 666 donors were used in a later genetic analysis, which treated that subset as a discovery cohort. Every repertoire in the discovery cohort had been generated on one and the same sequencing platform. Both class I and class II loci were covered by HLA typing, at four-digit resolution. Typing coverage varied by locus: roughly 629-630 donors for A, B, C, DRB1 and DQB1; approximately 500 for DQA1; around 570 for DPA1; 450 to 480 for DPB1. A few DR-DQ haplotypes were treated as single units for association and clustering because of strong linkage in the cohort. Across approximately 420 genotyped donors of the cohort, an average of roughly 250,000 unique TCR beta nucleotide sequences per donor were sequenced, and approximately 17% of those sequences were non-productive. The research as a whole found: The authors suggested that the approach could potentially be generalized to other disease states and immunological phenotypes. Because HLA typing was unavailable for some donors at each locus, only the typed subset was used in association tests. In a later analysis, HLA-associated TCR beta chains showed more clonal expansion and lower generation probabilities than non-associated chains that were equally common. In a later analysis, most CMV-associated TCR beta chains were found to appear HLA-restricted, with HLA associations seemingly driven largely by CMV exposure. According to a later genetic analysis, donors in an Asian-associated ancestry cluster had fewer N-insertions in productive TCRs than the roughly 700-donor mean. Broadly in line with IMGT annotations, most TCR beta V segments showed up in productive rearrangements about 90% or about 30% of the time in an earlier analysis of approximately 640 of the donors. The sequencing pipeline was judged likely to have produced a cluster of highly shared sequence variants as a technical artifact. A further reported finding was that TCR beta sequences accurately predicted the HLA-A and HLA-B alleles for most subjects in the first cohort. An association between a missense DCLRE1C variant and V-gene and J-gene trimming of TCR beta chains was found in a later genetic analysis and replicated in an independent cohort. CMV serostatus was the only immune exposure information available for the cohort. At a false discovery rate of 0.05, a later analysis linked approximately 18,000 TCR beta sequences to specific HLA alleles. According to a later analysis, parvovirus B19, influenza, CMV and Epstein-Barr virus appeared linked to several top co-occurrence clusters. Across donors, most TCR sequences were observed very rarely, whereas some public TCRs were present in many individuals. A later analysis found that TCR association rates varied across HLA loci, with DRB1 alleles showing the most associated TCRs and HLA-C alleles the fewest. The study listed 164 TCR beta chains as associated with cytomegalovirus. Because counts were too low, about 15 rarely observed V segments, including chromosome 9 orphons, were left out of the earlier analysis of about 500 of the donors. Strong co-occurrence of HLA alleles, especially DR and DQ, made assigning TCR associations to individual alleles difficult. Only TCR beta chains were sequenced in this cohort, and the absence of alpha or paired-chain data limited detectable features. The classifier was reported to diagnose cytomegalovirus status with high specificity and sensitivity in both the original cohort and the validation cohort. Correlated functional status among segregating V segments might be attributable to linkage disequilibrium, but an unknown experimental factor could not be ruled out. Some IMGT-functional V segments, including TRBV6-2 and TRBV6-3, could not be told apart with the 87-base-pair reads, so those segments were excluded. Sequencing depth was assumed to be roughly uniform across donors in the presence/absence analyses, though that assumption may not hold. In vitro tests confirmed that three of the cytomegalovirus-associated TCR beta chains recognize cytomegalovirus antigens.

CDR1 and CDR2, per the germline V gene (reference sequence), are LNHDA and SQIVND. Cut back by 2 bases and 6 bases, the V and J ends lie 8 bases apart. The CDR3 runs 13 amino acids, cysteine and phenylalanine included. Only the CDR3 DNA is retained, 39 bases long and in frame from the first base. Sample: PBMCs. The source of this sequence is a woman aged 45-59 years in good health and CMV-seropositive. The chain is assembled from TRBV19 and TRBJ1-5, with the D gene call left open. The DNA reads as follows: TGTGCCAGTAGTATAACAGACCGTCAGCCCCAGCATTTT. Its product reads: CASSITDRQPQHF.